This T cell receptor (beta chain) was sequenced in a study of response to subunit inactivated influenza vaccine. Study-wide points: Authors proposed each seasonal influenza vaccination draws in few new T cells.

With regard to this clonotype: Antigen unknown.

Using its own MiXCR run on the RT-PCR reads, TCRdb lists one record per CDR3 protein. The table records about 780,000 distinct CDR3 sequences, about 18% of them present only once. Trimming took off 6 bases at V and 5 bases at J, with 18 bases between the two ends. The germline V gene has CDR1 MDHEN and CDR2 SYDVKM. This CDR3 contains 15 residues. The rearrangement uses TRBV28 and TRBJ2-3, with D maybe TRBD2 (7 bases). This receptor was identified in a man aged 50 or older who received an inactivated influenza vaccine. Sequencing used PBMCs from blood, obtained about 5 days after vaccination. For the CDR3, the DNA is TGTGCCAGCAGCGTGGGGGGGGGCCGTGGAGATACGCAGTATTTT. Translating it yields CASSVGGGRGDTQYF.